The clone carrying this TCR beta chain was recorded at least ten times. Its antigen is unknown. Breast cancer patients provided tissue from their axillary draining lymph nodes. J was trimmed by 1 base and V by 1 base; bases with no gene match: 7. CDR3 length: 15 residues. Germline lookup yields CDR1 DFQATT and CDR2 SNEGSKA (reference sequence). TCRdb re-called the multiplex PCR reads with MiXCR, one entry per CDR3 protein. The table has 250,000 or so distinct CDR3 sequences, 30% to 35% seen once. The record originates from a study of breast tumors, draining lymph nodes, adjacent tissues. General observations from the study: Tumors had less TCR diversity than lymph nodes, more than nontumor tissue. Tumor and nontumor repertoires were significantly more similar in luminal-like than in basal-like breast cancer.

This clonotype originated in a female donor with breast cancer. Some clones in this sample may be carry-over from other donors' samples. V is TRBV20-1 and J is TRBJ2-7; 7 bases map to TRBD2. Input material: axillary lymph node tissue. The CDR3: CSARGPAGDSYEQYF. The CDR3 nucleotides read TGCAGTGCTAGAGGCCCGGCGGGAGATTCCTACGAGCAGTACTTC.